Listed here are 8 T cell receptor beta chains from one sample, sequenced in a study of OX40 agonist ivuxolimab in advanced cancers. Sequencing used immunoSEQ multiplex PCR; TCRdb keeps in-frame clones, though not all of them. The sample has some 64,000 clones, roughly nine tenths seen once. The specimen comprised CD4+ or CD8+ T cells sorted from blood, sampled in a trial of the OX40 agonist ivuxolimab. The receptor set was obtained from an adult with an advanced solid tumor such as melanoma, head and neck, liver or kidney cancer.

The genes are TRBV5-4 and TRBJ1-2; a possible D gene is TRBD1 (5 bases). Germline V gene sequence: CDR1 SGHNT, CDR2 YYREEE (reference sequence). Trimming cost V 4 bases and J 2 bases, with 9 bases left between them. This CDR3 contains 13 residues. CDR3: CASSPQGNYGYTF. The CDR3 nucleotides are TGTGCCAGCAGCCCCCAGGGAAACTATGGCTACACCTTC.

The V call is TRBV30, the J call TRBJ2-1; D call uncertain. The V gene's germline CDR1 is GTSNPN and CDR2 SVGIG (reference sequence). Deletions cut 3 bases from V and 5 bases from J, with 8 bases between. There are 12 residues in the CDR3. The CDR3 loop is CAWRRQNNEQFF. CDR3 DNA sequence: TGTGCCTGGAGAAGGCAGAACAATGAGCAGTTCTTC.

This chain connects TRBV5-1 to TRBJ2-5, with a tentative D call TRBD1 (5 bases). The CDR3 is 13 amino acids. Germline CDR1 reads SGHRS; CDR2 reads YFSETQ. The V end lost 9 bases, the J end lost 1 base, and 13 bases lay between the germline ends. The CDR3 loop is CATSVGAQETQYF. In nucleotides, the CDR3 is TGCGCCACCTCCGTTGGGGCCCAAGAGACCCAGTACTTC.

This rearrangement joins TRBV28 to TRBJ2-5; D is perhaps TRBD1 or TRBD2 (5 bases each). Germline V gene data show CDR1 as MDHEN and CDR2 as SYDVKM. The CDR3 has 17 amino acids. The V and J ends lost 0 bases and 4 bases respectively, with 18 bases between them. CDR3 amino acids: CASSLWSGAARGETQYF. The CDR3, as DNA: TGTGCCAGCAGTTTATGGTCCGGGGCGGCCCGAGGAGAGACCCAGTACTTC.

This chain links TRBV7-9 with TRBJ2-6; D may correspond to TRBD1 or TRBD2 (5 bases each). The CDR3 is made up of 16 amino acids. V lost 5 bases, J lost 4 bases, and 15 bases lay in between. Germline loops: CDR1 SEHNR, CDR2 FQNEAQ (reference sequence). The CDR3 region has the DNA TGTGCCAGCAGCGACCGAGGGGAGTCAGGGGCCAACGTCCTGACTTTC. This encodes CASSDRGESGANVLTF. Full variable domain (missing parts from reference TRBV7-9 and TRBJ2-6): DTGVSQNPRHKITKRGQNVTFRCDPISEHNRLYWYRQTLGQGPEFLTYFQNEAQLEKSRLLSDRFSAERPKGSFSTLEIQRTEQGDSAMYLCASSDRGESGANVLTFGAGSRLTVL.

The genes are TRBV10-2 and TRBJ1-1; TRBD1 matches 8 bases. V dropped 6 bases and J dropped 6; count of bases not matched to a gene: 9. Per germline, CDR1 WSHSY and CDR2 SAAADI. This CDR3 spans 14 amino acids. The CDR3 DNA is TGCGCCAGCAGCCCCCAGGGGGCTGGGGCTGAAGCTTTCTTT. Residues: CASSPQGAGAEAFF.

This sequence joins TRBV28 and TRBJ2-3, with D perhaps matching TRBD2 (7 bases). The CDR3 consists of 17 residues. Trimming stripped 3 bases from V and 3 bases from J, with 19 bases between. Germline CDR1 and CDR2: MDHEN and SYDVKM. The DNA of the CDR3 is TGTGCCAGCAGTTTTAGCGGCAGAGGGGGGGGGACAGATACGCAGTATTTT. Residues: CASSFSGRGGGTDTQYF.

V usage is TRBV9 and J usage is TRBJ1-5; a weak D match, TRBD1 (6 bases). Germline CDR1 reads SGDLS; CDR2 reads YYNGEE. With 2 bases removed from V and 2 bases from J, the gap between germline ends came to 11 bases. The CDR3 totals 15 residues. The CDR3 here is CASSVGGLGNQPQHF. The CDR3 DNA reads as TGTGCCAGCAGCGTCGGGGGGCTCGGCAATCAGCCCCAGCATTTT.